These 7 T cell receptor beta chains originate from one sample sequenced in a study of blood T cell repertoires in COVID-19. Profiling relied on immunoSEQ multiplex PCR, and the TCRdb table lists in-frame clones only, not all of them. The sample lists more than 140,000 clones, around 83% occurring once. Specimen: peripheral blood. The receptors come from a woman in her forties or fifties in a cohort sampled during active or convalescent COVID-19.

J is TRBJ2-3 and V is TRBV4-1; 8 bases line up with TRBD2. The CDR3 loop spans 15 amino acids. The V gene end was trimmed by 1 base and the J gene end by 4 bases; junction bases not matched to a gene: 4. Germline V CDR1 and CDR2: MGHRA, YSYEKL. The CDR3 reads CASSQGIGGADTQYF. In DNA form, the CDR3 reads TGCGCCAGCAGCCAAGGTATCGGGGGGGCAGATACGCAGTATTTT.

The CDR3 DNA is TGCAGCGTTGAGCCCCAGGGTTCCGGGGAGCTGTTTTTT. Its translation is CSVEPQGSGELFF. V usage is TRBV29-1 and J usage is TRBJ2-2; a possible D gene is TRBD1 (5 bases). Germline V gene data show CDR1 as SQVTM and CDR2 as ANQGSEA. This CDR3 spans 13 amino acids. Trimming removed 3 bases at V and 6 bases at J, with 11 bases between.

The chain couples TRBV5-1 to TRBJ2-7; D remains unclear. V was trimmed by 0 bases and J by 0 bases, leaving 10 bases between them. Looked up from germline, CDR1 is SGHRS and CDR2 is YFSETQ. CDR3 size: 15 residues. The CDR3 coding sequence is TGCGCCAGCAGCTTGGGGCCCGTCAACTCCTACGAGCAGTACTTC. Translated: CASSLGPVNSYEQYF.

The chain has TRBV6-5 and TRBJ1-2; 7 bases are shared with TRBD1. The length of the CDR3 is 13 residues. J gave up 8 bases and V 6 bases, and 9 bases lay outside the gene matches. In germline, CDR1 is MNHEY, CDR2 SVGAGI. In DNA form, the CDR3 reads TGTGCCAGCAGCACAACAGGGGAGATAGGCTACACCTTC. It encodes CASSTTGEIGYTF.

The chain carries TRBV6-6 and TRBJ1-3; perhaps TRBD1 as D (6 bases). Trimming pared 8 bases from V and 4 bases from J, leaving 18 bases between. The CDR3 loop spans 15 amino acids. The germline CDR1 and CDR2 sequences are MNHNY and SVGAGI (reference sequence). CDR3 sequence: CASRLGGASGNTIYF. The DNA for the CDR3 is TGTGCCAGCCGGCTAGGGGGGGCTTCGGGAAACACCATATATTTT.

This rearrangement joins TRBV9 to TRBJ2-3; 15 bases fit TRBD2. The CDR3 totals 16 residues. Germline CDR1 is SGDLS and CDR2 is YYNGEE. J gave up 3 bases and V 4 bases, and 3 bases lay outside the gene matches. The CDR3 nucleotides are TGTGCCAGCAGCCGGACTAGCGGGGGGGTAACAGATACGCAGTATTTT. Its translation: CASSRTSGGVTDTQYF.

V gene TRBV19 combines with J gene TRBJ1-2; D is uncertain. Trimming removed 5 bases from V and 10 bases from J, with 17 bases in between. The CDR3 totals 13 residues. In germline, CDR1 is LNHDA, CDR2 SQIVND (reference sequence). CDR3 nucleotides: TGTGCCAGTAGTGCCAGGACGGGGTTTGACTACACCTTC. It yields the protein CASSARTGFDYTF.